The present TCR beta chain was sequenced within a study of shared T cell receptors in the human thymus. Measured with immunoSEQ multiplex PCR; TCRdb has only the in-frame clones, and not every one. Of hundreds of thousands of clones in the sample, about 89% are singletons; the top ten hold roughly 0.0089%. Germline lookup yields CDR1 LNHDA and CDR2 SQIVND (reference sequence). The CDR3 contains 13 residues. The germline V and J ends were trimmed by 8 bases and 4 bases, with 14 bases remaining between them. The sample was also reused in another study, on human thymus T cells. As reported in that work: Immunologically healthy infants in Finland undergoing congenital heart defect surgery were the donors. Thymic material originated from resections removed in the course of corrective heart surgery. Apparent skewing of V and J gene usage characterized both thymic and blood repertoires. Related reports documented highly overlapping thymic repertoires among unrelated individuals.

This chain links TRBV19 with TRBJ1-1; no definite D call. The specimen sequenced was thymocytes. This TCR derives from a boy younger than two with a congenital heart defect. CDR3 sequence reads: CASSYEGRTEAFF. CDR3 in DNA: TGTGCCAGTTCGTATGAGGGTCGCACTGAAGCTTTCTTT.